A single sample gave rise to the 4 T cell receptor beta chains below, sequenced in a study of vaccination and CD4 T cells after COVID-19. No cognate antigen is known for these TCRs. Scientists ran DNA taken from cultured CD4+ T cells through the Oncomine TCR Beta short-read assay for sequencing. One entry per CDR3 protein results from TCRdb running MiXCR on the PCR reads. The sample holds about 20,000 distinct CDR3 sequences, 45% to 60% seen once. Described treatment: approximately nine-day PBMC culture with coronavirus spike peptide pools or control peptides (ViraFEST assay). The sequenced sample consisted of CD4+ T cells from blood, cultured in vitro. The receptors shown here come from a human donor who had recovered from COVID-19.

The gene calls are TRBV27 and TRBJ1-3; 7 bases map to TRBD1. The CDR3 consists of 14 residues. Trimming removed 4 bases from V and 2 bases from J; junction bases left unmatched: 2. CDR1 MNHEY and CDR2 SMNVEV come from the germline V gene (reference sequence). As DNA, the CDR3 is TGTGCCAGCAGTTCGGACAGGACTGGAAACACCATATATTTT. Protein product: CASSSDRTGNTIYF.

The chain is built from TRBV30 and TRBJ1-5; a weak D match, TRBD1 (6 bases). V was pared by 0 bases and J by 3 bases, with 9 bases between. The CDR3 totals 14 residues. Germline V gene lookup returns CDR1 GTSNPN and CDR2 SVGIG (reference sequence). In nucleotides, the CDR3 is TGTGCCTGGAGTGTTACAGGGCCCAATCAGCCCCAGCATTTT. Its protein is CAWSVTGPNQPQHF.

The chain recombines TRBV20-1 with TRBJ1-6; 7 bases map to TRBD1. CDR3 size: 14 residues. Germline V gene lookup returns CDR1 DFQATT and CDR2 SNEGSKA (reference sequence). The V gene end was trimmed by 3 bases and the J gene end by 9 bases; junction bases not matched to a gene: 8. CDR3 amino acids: CSARGTAGGSPLHF. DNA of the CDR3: TGCAGTGCTAGGGGGACAGCCGGGGGTTCACCCCTCCACTTT.

CDR3 sequence (DNA): TGCGCCAGCAGCTTATCCGGACAGGGAGGTCAGCCCCAGCATTTT. Its protein product is CASSLSGQGGQPQHF. The chain is built from TRBV5-1 and TRBJ1-5; 8 nucleotides line up with TRBD1. V lost 2 bases and J lost 6; bases outside the gene matches: 7. The germline V gene encodes CDR1 SGHRS and CDR2 YFSETQ. This CDR3 is built from 15 residues.